This T cell receptor (beta chain) is drawn from a study of T cell responses to AZD1222 COVID-19 vaccine (dated by TCRdb to the early 2020s). Notes on the research overall: TCR sequencing was performed for about 250 trial participants, of whom approximately 200 were given two doses of AZD1222 and around 25 were given two doses of MenACWY control vaccine. Trial participants were enrolled by age into 18-55, 56-69 and 70-plus year subgroups, with roughly 160, 29 and 62 TCR-sequenced participants respectively. Overall results and qualifications from the work: Epitopes outside the regions mutated in the B.1.351 and B.1.1.7 variants were reportedly recognized by nearly half of the unique spike-specific TCRs. After two AZD1222 doses, both the breadth and the depth of spike-specific TCRs were significantly higher than at day 0 and than in MenACWY recipients. Conclusions about previously exposed vaccinees are limited, since just six AZD1222 recipients were seropositive for SARS-CoV-2 at baseline. The vaccine-associated CD4 TCRs covered the entire spike protein, and the dominant responses fell in regions 160-218 and 743-854. Because no day 14 peak-response samples were available, the repertoires could be characterized only after the peak T cell response. In the small 56-69-year group, the increase in depth fell short of significance, most likely because of low power. Participants were mostly white British, with more females than males. The authors suggested clonal diversity may have been underestimated.

By sample share, this clone is medium-sized (0.01 to 0.1%). Its binding antigen is unknown. Per-base qualities were not stored, and no clone one base away is much larger. The label giving this sample's time point can be read as: about 28 days (+/-7) after the second vaccine dose. AZD1222 recipients given second doses at about 4 weeks or at about 12 weeks were pooled, since spike-specific TCR depth and breadth were not found to differ between the two schedules. Vaccinee samples were obtained from the UK trials COV001 and COV002, which included a single-blind randomized controlled phase 2/3 trial of AZD1222 (ChAdOx1 nCoV-19) in healthy adults. For TCRbeta chain sequencing, PBMC samples were collected from trial participants at day 0 and at day 28 after the second dose. The CDR3 runs 16 amino acids, cysteine and phenylalanine included. Only the CDR3 DNA stays, 48 bases, in frame from base 1. Per the germline V gene (reference sequence), LNHDA is the CDR1 and SQIVND is the CDR2. From V the trimming removes 5 bases and from J it removes 2 bases, while the gene matches leave 8 bases of the junction unaccounted for.

The CDR3 regions of human TCRbeta chains were analyzed by immunosequencing. Concerning the study's data processing: TCRs in the repertoires were matched against a reference library of SARS-CoV-2-specific TCRs that had been generated with the MIRA antigen-specificity platform. Breadth was defined as the fraction of unique TCRs that were SARS-CoV-2-associated. Depth was defined as the fraction of total T cells that were SARS-CoV-2-associated. Using the MIRA data, each spike-specific TCR was assigned both to the spike region to which the TCR was reactive and to a CD4 or CD8 class. Log10-transformed breadth and depth values were compared by one-way ANOVA with Sidak's multiple comparisons tests. TCRdb's version of the immuneACCESS table is confined to in-frame rearrangements and falls short of the full clone set. An unresolved V gene accounts for under half of the shortfall where checked; the remainder is of unknown origin. D and trimming were read from the DNA, whereas the V and J calls and clone size are those reported in that table. A total of 65,000 to 100,000 clones appear in this sample, 88% of them only once. The ten largest clones add up to less than 9% of the sample.

The TCR originated in an adult who received the AZD1222 COVID-19 vaccine. The chain employs TRBV19 and TRBJ2-7; 11 of the junction bases match TRBD2. The starting material was peripheral blood, obtained 28 days after the second AZD1222 dose. The CDR3: CASSFSGTSGAYEQYF. The DNA is TGTGCCAGTAGTTTCTCCGGGACTAGCGGCGCCTACGAGCAGTACTTC.